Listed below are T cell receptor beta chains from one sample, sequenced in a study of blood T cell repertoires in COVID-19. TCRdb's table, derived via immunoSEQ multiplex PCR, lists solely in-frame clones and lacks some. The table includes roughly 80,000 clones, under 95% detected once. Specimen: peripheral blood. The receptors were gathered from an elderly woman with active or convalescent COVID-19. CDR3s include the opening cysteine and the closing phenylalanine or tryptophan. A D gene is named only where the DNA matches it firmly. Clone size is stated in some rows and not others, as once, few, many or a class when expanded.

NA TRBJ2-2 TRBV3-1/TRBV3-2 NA TGTGCCAGCAGCGCCCCCGGGGGGCCCGGGGAGCTGTTTTTT CASSAPGGPGELFF
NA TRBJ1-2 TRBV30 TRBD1 TGTGCCTGGATCAGGGACAGACTTGTCAGTAGCTACACCTTC CAWIRDRLVSSYTF
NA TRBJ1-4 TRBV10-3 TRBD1 TGTGCCATCAAAGGACAGGGAAAAAATGAAAAACTGTTTTTT CAIKGQGKNEKLFF
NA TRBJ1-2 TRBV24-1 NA TGTGCCACCAGTGTCTCGGACAGATATGGCTACACCTTC CATSVSDRYGYTF
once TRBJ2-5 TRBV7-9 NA TGTGCCAGCAGCTTAGCCCTCGGGATGGGGCAAGAGACCCAGTACTTC CASSLALGMGQETQYF
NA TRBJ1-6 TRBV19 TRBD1 TGTGCCAGTAGTATAGACGGACCTACAGGGGACAATTCACCCCTCCACTTT CASSIDGPTGDNSPLHF
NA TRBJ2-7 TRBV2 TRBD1 TGTGCCAGCAGTGAAAACAGGGGGCCGAGAGAGCAGTACTTC CASSENRGPREQYF
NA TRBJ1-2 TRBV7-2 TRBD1 TGTGCCAGCAGCCAGGGACAGACCCTCTATGGCTACACCTTC CASSQGQTLYGYTF
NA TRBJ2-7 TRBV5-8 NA TGTGCCAGCAGCTTGAACAGGGTCGCCTACGAGCAGTACTTC CASSLNRVAYEQYF
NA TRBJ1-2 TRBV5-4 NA TGTGCCAGCAGCTTAGGGGGGACTAACGGCTACACCTTC CASSLGGTNGYTF
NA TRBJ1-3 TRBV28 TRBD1 TGTGCCAGCAGTATTACGCAGGGGGTGCGGGGAAACACCATATATTTT CASSITQGVRGNTIYF
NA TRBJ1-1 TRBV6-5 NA TGTGCCAGCAGTTACTCGCGGATCCTGAACACTGAAGCTTTCTTT CASSYSRILNTEAFF
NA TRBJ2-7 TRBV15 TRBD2 TGTGCCACGGCTAGCGGGTCCGGGGGCGAGCAGTACTTC CATASGSGGEQYF
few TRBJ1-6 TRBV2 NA TGTGCCAGCAGACTGGAGGAAGGGTATAATTCACCCCTCCACTTT CASRLEEGYNSPLHF
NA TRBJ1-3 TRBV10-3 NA TGTGCTCTAAGGGACATCTCTGGAAACACCATATATTTT CALRDISGNTIYF
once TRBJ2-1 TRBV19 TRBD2 TGTGCCAGTAGTACCCGGGGGGGGAACAATGAGCAGTTCTTC CASSTRGGNNEQFF
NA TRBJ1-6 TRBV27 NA TGTGCCAGCAGTTCTGGTGGGGGGGTGGGTTCACCCCTCCACTTT CASSSGGGVGSPLHF
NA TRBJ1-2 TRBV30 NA TGTGCCTGGAACAGCATCTATGGCTACACCTTC CAWNSIYGYTF
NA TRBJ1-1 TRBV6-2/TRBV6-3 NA TGTGCCAGCAGTTATTTAGCGAACACTGAAGCTTTCTTT CASSYLANTEAFF
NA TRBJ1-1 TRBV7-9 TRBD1 TGTGCCAGCAGCTTAGACAGGGGGCGGGCTTTCTTT CASSLDRGRAFF
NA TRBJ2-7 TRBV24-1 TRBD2 TGTGCCACCAGTGATCCCGGGACTAGCGGATACGAGCAGTACTTC CATSDPGTSGYEQYF
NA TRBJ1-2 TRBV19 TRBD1 TGTGCCAGTAGTGTGGACAGGGAAGGCTACACCTTC CASSVDREGYTF
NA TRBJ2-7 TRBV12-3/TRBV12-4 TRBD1 TGTGCCAGCAGTATACAGGGGTTCCACGAGCAGTACTTC CASSIQGFHEQYF
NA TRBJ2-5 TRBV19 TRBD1 TGTGCCACCGACCACGACGCGGACAGGGGAGGGTCAGAGACCCAGTACTTC CATDHDADRGGSETQYF
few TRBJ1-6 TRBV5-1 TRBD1 TGCGCCAGCAGCTCCAACAGGGGGCACGGTTCACCCCTCCACTTT CASSSNRGHGSPLHF
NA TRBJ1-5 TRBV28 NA TGTGCCGCAGCAGCGATTATGTGGCGAGAGCAGCCCCAGCATTTT CAAAAIMWREQPQHF
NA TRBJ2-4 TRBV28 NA TGTGCCAGCGGCCAAAACATTCAGTACTTC CASGQNIQYF
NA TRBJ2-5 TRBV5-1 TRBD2 TGCGCCAGCAGGGGATTCTCTCCAACCCTCGGGCGGGGGATCTGGGAGACCCAGTACTTC CASRGFSPTLGRGIWETQYF
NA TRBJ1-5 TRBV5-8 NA TGTGCCAGCAGCTTCCAAACAGGGCATAGCAATCAGCCCCAGCATTTT CASSFQTGHSNQPQHF
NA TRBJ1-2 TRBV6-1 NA TGTGCCAGCAGTGAAGCACGAAGCCTAGCATACTATGGCTACACCTTC CASSEARSLAYYGYTF
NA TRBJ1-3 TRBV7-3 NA TGTGCCAGCAGCTTACAGGGCTCTGGAAACACCATATATTTT CASSLQGSGNTIYF
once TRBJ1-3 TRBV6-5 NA TGTGCCAGCAGTTTCAAGCGCTCTGGAAACACCATATATTTT CASSFKRSGNTIYF
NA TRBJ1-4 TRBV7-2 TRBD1 TGTGCCAGCAGCTACCAACAGGGGACTAATGAAAAACTGTTTTTT CASSYQQGTNEKLFF
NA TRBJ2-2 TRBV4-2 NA TGTGCCTCAAACGGGGGTAGGGAGGAGCTGTTTTTT CASNGGREELFF
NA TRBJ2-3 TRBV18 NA TGTGCCAGCTCACCTGCGGGGCCGCCTAGCACAGATACGCAGTATTTT CASSPAGPPSTDTQYF
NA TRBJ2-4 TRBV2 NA TGTGCAAGCCTACTAGCCAAAAACATTCAGTACTTC CASLLAKNIQYF
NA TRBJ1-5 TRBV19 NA TGTGCCAGTAGTATTCCGATTCGGGACATCGGGAGCAATCAGCCCCAGCATTTT CASSIPIRDIGSNQPQHF
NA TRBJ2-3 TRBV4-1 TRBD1 TGCGCCAGCAGCCAAGGACAGGGGAGAGATACGCAGTATTTT CASSQGQGRDTQYF
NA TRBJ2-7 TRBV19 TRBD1 TGTGCCAGTAGTTCGACAGGGGGCCTCTCCTACGAGCAGTACTTC CASSSTGGLSYEQYF
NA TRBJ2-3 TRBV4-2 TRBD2 TGTGCCAGCAGCCAAGTAAGGGGCCTAGCGGGGGGTACAGATACGCAGTATTTT CASSQVRGLAGGTDTQYF
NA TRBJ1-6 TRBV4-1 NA TGCGCCAGCAGCCAACCAACACAGGGTACGAATTCACCCCTCCACTTT CASSQPTQGTNSPLHF
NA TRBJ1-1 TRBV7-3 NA TGTGCCAGCAGCTCTCCTCAGGGCGCTGAAGCTTTCTTT CASSSPQGAEAFF
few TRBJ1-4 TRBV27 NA TGTGCCAGCAGTTTAACGGCCACAGCGGGTAATGAAAAACTGTTTTTT CASSLTATAGNEKLFF
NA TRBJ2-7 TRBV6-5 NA TGTGCCAGCAGATTAACCCTTTTGGGGGCGGACGAGCAGTACTTC CASRLTLLGADEQYF
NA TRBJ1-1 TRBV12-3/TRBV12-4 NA TGTGCCAGCAGACCCCGTATCCGGACTGAAGCTTTCTTT CASRPRIRTEAFF
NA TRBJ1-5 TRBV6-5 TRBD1 TGTGCCAGCGGAGGGACAGGGAGCAATCAGCCCCAGCATTTT CASGGTGSNQPQHF
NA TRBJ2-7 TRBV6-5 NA TGTGCCAGCAGTTTTAGGCAGGCCTACGAGCAGTACTTC CASSFRQAYEQYF
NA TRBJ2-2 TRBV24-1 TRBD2 TGTGCCACCAGTGAGACTAGCGGGGGGGCCGGGGAGCTGTTTTTT CATSETSGGAGELFF
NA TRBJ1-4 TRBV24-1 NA TGTGCCACCAGTGATTCCGGCCAGCCGGGAGAAAATGAAAAACTGTTTTTT CATSDSGQPGENEKLFF
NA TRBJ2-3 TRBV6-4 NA TGTGCCAGCAGTGTACAGCGGGCAGATACGCAGTATTTT CASSVQRADTQYF
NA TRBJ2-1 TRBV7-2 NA TGTGCCAGCAGCTTATTTATAAACAATGAGCAGTTCTTC CASSLFINNEQFF
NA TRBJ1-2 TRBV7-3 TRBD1 TGTGCCAGCAGCTTATGGCAGGGGGGTGGCTACACCTTC CASSLWQGGGYTF
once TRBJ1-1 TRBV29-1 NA TGCAGCGTTATAAGGACAGATAACACTGAAGCTTTCTTT CSVIRTDNTEAFF
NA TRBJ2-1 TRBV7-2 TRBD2 TGTGCCAGCAGCTTACTTCTAGCGGGGTTTAACAATGAGCAGTTCTTC CASSLLLAGFNNEQFF
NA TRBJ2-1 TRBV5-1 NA TGCGCCAGCAGCCCTTTCCTCCAAGGCGGCAATGAGCAGTTCTTC CASSPFLQGGNEQFF
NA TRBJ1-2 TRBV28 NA TGTGCCAGCTCCGGGAAGAGGTATGGCTACACCTTC CASSGKRYGYTF
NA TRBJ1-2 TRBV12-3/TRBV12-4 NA TGTGCCAGCACCACAGACAGGTCCTATGGCTACACCTTC CASTTDRSYGYTF
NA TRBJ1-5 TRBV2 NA TGTGCCAGCAGTGCGGGTAGGGGTGTGGGCAATCAGCCCCAGCATTTT CASSAGRGVGNQPQHF
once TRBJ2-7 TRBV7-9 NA TGTGCCAGCAGCTTAGGTCCGGGATCCGCCTATGACGAGCAGTACTTC CASSLGPGSAYDEQYF
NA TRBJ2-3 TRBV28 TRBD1 TGTGCCAGCAGTTTATTTAGGACAGGGGGCGGAATAGATACGCAGTATTTT CASSLFRTGGGIDTQYF